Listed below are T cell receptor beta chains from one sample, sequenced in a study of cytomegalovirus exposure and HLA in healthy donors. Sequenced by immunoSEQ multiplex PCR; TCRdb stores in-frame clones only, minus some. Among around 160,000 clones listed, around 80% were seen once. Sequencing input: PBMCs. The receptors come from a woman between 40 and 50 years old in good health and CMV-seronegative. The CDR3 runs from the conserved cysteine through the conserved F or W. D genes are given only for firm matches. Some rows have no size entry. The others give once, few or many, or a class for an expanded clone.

CASSKRTGRPRETQYF	TGTGCCAGCAGCAAGCGGACAGGTCGGCCCAGGGAGACCCAGTACTTC	TRBD1	TRBJ2-5	16	-	TRBV7-9
CASSRGQGVNTGELFF	TGCGCCAGCAGCCGTGGACAGGGGGTGAACACCGGGGAGCTGTTTTTT	TRBD1	TRBJ2-2	16	-	TRBV5-1
CASSFYGSYNEQFF	TGCGCCAGCAGCTTTTACGGCTCCTACAATGAGCAGTTCTTC	-	TRBJ2-1	14	-	TRBV5-1
CASSARPGGGANVLTF	TGCGCCAGCAGCGCACGGCCCGGCGGCGGGGCCAACGTCCTGACTTTC	-	TRBJ2-6	16	-	TRBV5-1
CASRHGTGGGYTF	TGTGCCAGCAGGCACGGGACAGGGGGAGGCTACACCTTC	TRBD1	TRBJ1-2	13	-	TRBV28
CSVYRVEDTQYF	TGCAGCGTTTACAGGGTAGAAGATACGCAGTATTTT	-	TRBJ2-3	12	-	TRBV29-1
CASSQRGLDETQYF	TGTGCCAGCAGCCAACGGGGGTTAGACGAGACCCAGTACTTC	-	TRBJ2-5	14	-	TRBV4-2
CASSLGQGFTEAFF	TGTGCCAGCAGCTTGGGGCAGGGATTCACTGAAGCTTTCTTT	-	TRBJ1-1	14	-	TRBV5-4
CASSGPFRGPQHF	TGTGCCAGCAGTGGACCGTTCAGGGGGCCCCAGCATTTT	-	TRBJ1-5	13	few	TRBV2
CASSFSGRALNEQFF	TGTGCCAGCAGCTTTAGCGGGAGGGCCCTCAATGAGCAGTTCTTC	TRBD2	TRBJ2-1	15	-	TRBV7-9
CASSCPRISSYEQYF	TGTGCCAGCAGCTGCCCGCGCATTAGCTCCTACGAGCAGTACTTC	-	TRBJ2-7	15	once	TRBV7-6
CASTSDSYEQYF	TGTGCCAGCACCTCAGACAGCTACGAGCAGTACTTC	-	TRBJ2-7	12	-	TRBV7-8
CASRLRSVARSNQPQHF	TGCGCCAGCCGCCTTCGTTCTGTGGCCAGGAGCAATCAGCCCCAGCATTTT	-	TRBJ1-5	17	-	TRBV23-1
CASSFKRGETQYF	TGTGCCAGCAGCTTCAAGAGAGGGGAGACCCAGTACTTC	-	TRBJ2-5	13	-	TRBV7-8
CASAGGAGGRDGYTF	TGCGCCAGCGCGGGGGGAGCCGGGGGGCGTGATGGCTACACCTTC	-	TRBJ1-2	15	-	TRBV5-1
CASSSPDRGVYGYTF	TGTGCCAGCAGTTCCCCCGACAGGGGGGTTTATGGCTACACCTTC	TRBD1	TRBJ1-2	15	-	TRBV28
CASSALQGRDEQFF	TGTGCCAGCAGCGCATTACAGGGGCGAGATGAGCAGTTCTTC	TRBD1	TRBJ2-1	14	few	TRBV5-8
CASLGQANYGYTF	TGTGCCAGTCTCGGACAAGCTAACTATGGCTACACCTTC	-	TRBJ1-2	13	-	TRBV9
CASSQDRQGQPQHF	TGTGCCAGCAGTCAAGACCGACAGGGTCAGCCCCAGCATTTT	TRBD1	TRBJ1-5	14	-	TRBV7-8
CAWSVQSGHGYTF	TGTGCCTGGAGTGTACAGTCAGGGCATGGCTACACCTTC	-	TRBJ1-2	13	-	TRBV30
CASSLSPGYRGLGNTIYF	TGTGCCAGCAGCTTGTCCCCTGGCTACAGGGGGCTTGGAAACACCATATATTTT	TRBD1	TRBJ1-3	18	-	TRBV5-6
CASSIPGQNTEAFF	TGTGCCAGTAGTATCCCGGGACAGAACACTGAAGCTTTCTTT	-	TRBJ1-1	14	-	TRBV19
CASGQGASYNEQFF	TGTGCCAGCGGACAGGGGGCGTCTTACAATGAGCAGTTCTTC	TRBD1	TRBJ2-1	14	-	TRBV6-1
CASSQFNLQETQYF	TGTGCCAGCAGCCAATTCAACCTTCAGGAGACCCAGTACTTC	-	TRBJ2-5	14	-	TRBV14
CSTGRTSGRSEQFF	TGCAGCACAGGTAGGACTAGCGGGAGGTCTGAGCAGTTCTTC	TRBD2	TRBJ2-1	14	-	TRBV29-1
CASVEGAALVDRKSPYEQYF	TGTGCCAGCGTGGAGGGGGCCGCGCTGGTCGACAGAAAGAGCCCCTACGAGCAGTACTTC	-	TRBJ2-7	20	-	TRBV28
CASGPSNRGTEAFF	TGTGCTAGTGGACCCTCTAACAGGGGAACTGAAGCTTTCTTT	TRBD1	TRBJ1-1	14	few	TRBV12-5
CASQRQINTEAFF	TGTGCCAGCCAACGACAGATAAACACTGAAGCTTTCTTT	-	TRBJ1-1	13	-	TRBV19
CASSHLGGRADTQYF	TGTGCCAGCAGTCACCTCGGGGGGAGGGCAGATACGCAGTATTTT	TRBD2	TRBJ2-3	15	-	TRBV2